This T cell receptor beta chain originates from a study of T cells in Graves' hyperthyroidism and ophthalmopathy. Amplification of TCR beta CDR3 regions used RNA as the template. HTBI primers were employed in a first-round RT-PCR of the TCR CDR3. In TCRdb, the multiplex PCR reads were re-called with MiXCR into one record per CDR3 protein. The table lists fewer than 350,000 distinct CDR3 sequences, roughly 20% of them singletons. Trimming removed 3 bases from V and 4 bases from J; junction bases left unmatched: 18. CDR1 and CDR2 (germline): SGHVS, FQNEAQ. The CDR3 length is 19 residues. The sequence was collected from a man aged 50-59 years with Graves' ophthalmopathy. Sequenced input: blood. The chain combines TRBV7-8 with TRBJ2-7; 10 bases agree with TRBD2. CDR3 amino acids: CASSFRRVRSSGGNYEQYF. In DNA form, the CDR3 reads TGTGCCAGCAGCTTTAGGCGGGTTCGTTCTAGCGGGGGAAATTACGAGCAGTACTTC.